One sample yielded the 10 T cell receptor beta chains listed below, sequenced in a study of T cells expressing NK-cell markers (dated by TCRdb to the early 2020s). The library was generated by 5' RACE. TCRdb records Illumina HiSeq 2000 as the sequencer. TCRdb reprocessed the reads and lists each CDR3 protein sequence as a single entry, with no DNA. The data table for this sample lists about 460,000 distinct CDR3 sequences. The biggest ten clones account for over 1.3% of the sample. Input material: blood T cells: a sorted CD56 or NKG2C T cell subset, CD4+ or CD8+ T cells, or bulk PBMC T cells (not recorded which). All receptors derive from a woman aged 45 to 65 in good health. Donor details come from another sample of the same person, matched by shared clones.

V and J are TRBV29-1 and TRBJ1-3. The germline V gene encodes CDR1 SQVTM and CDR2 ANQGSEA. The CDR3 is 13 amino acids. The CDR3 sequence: CSVVASVGNTIYF.

The CDR3 sequence is CASQQGVGYNSPLHF. The chain recombines TRBV14 with TRBJ1-6; TCRdb's assignment of TRBD1 cannot be checked, as there is no DNA. Germline V lookup: CDR1 SGHDN, CDR2 FVKESK. The CDR3 is 15 residues long.

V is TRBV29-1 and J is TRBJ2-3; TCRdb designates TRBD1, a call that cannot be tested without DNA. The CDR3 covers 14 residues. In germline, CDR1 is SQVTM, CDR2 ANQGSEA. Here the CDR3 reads CSVALGRGTDTQYF.

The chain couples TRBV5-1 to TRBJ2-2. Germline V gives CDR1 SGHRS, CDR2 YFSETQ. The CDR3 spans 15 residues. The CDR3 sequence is CASSFSTTDGGELFF.

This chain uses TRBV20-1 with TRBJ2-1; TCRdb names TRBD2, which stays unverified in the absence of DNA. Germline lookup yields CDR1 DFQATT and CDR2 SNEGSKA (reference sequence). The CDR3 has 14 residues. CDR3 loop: CSASQGTGSREQFF.

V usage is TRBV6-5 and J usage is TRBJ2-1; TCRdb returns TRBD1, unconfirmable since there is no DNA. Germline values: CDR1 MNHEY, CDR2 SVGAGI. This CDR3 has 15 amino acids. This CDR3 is CASRSSGQGLNEQFF.

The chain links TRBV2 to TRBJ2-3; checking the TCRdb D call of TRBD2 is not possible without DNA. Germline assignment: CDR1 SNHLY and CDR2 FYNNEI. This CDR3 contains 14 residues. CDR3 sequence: CASTAGGSTDTQYF. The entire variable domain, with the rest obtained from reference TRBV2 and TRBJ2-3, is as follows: EPEVTQTPSHQVTQMGQEVILRCVPISNHLYFYWYRQILGQKVEFLVSFYNNEISEKSEIFDDQFSVERPDGSNFTLKIRSTKLEDSAMYFCASTAGGSTDTQYFGPGTRLTVL.

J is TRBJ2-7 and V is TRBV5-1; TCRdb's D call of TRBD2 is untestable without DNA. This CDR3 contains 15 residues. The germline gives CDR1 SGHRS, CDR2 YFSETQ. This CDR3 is CASSPSGRRSYEQYF.

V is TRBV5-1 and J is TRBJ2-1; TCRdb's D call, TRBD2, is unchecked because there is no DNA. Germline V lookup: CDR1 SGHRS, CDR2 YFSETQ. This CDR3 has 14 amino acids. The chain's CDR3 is CASNLAGGPGEQFF. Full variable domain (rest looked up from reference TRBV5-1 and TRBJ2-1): KAGVTQTPRYLIKTRGQQVTLSCSPISGHRSVSWYQQTPGQGLQFLFEYFSETQRNKGNFPGRFSGRQFSNSRSEMNVSTLELGDSALYLCASNLAGGPGEQFFGPGTRLTVL.

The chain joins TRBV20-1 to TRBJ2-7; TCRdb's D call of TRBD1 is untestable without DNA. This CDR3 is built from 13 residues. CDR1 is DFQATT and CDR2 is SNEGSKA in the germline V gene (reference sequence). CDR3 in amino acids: CSAGGTGGYEQYF.